One and the same sample provided the 4 T cell receptor beta chains below, sequenced in a study of T cell repertoires in cytomegalovirus infection. TCRdb redid the calling of the reads with MiXCR, one entry per CDR3 protein. This sample carries fewer than 550,000 distinct CDR3 sequences, 16% of them seen once, and the ten largest clones take roughly 25%. Sequencing was carried out using CD8+ T cells from PBMCs. The source is a human donor in good health (CMV status not recorded). Some clones in this sample may be carry-over from other donors' samples.

About this clonotype: The junction shows a germline mismatch at one end, possibly a read error. The chain links TRBV30 to TRBJ2-1; D gene unclear. Per the germline V gene, CDR1 is GTSNPN and CDR2 is SVGIG (reference sequence). This CDR3 spans 13 amino acids. The DNA for the CDR3 is TGTGCCTGGAGTGTCATCTCCCACAATGAGCAGTTCTTC. This encodes CAWSVISHNEQFF.

At least ten counts were recorded for this clonotype. This rearrangement joins TRBV3-1 to TRBJ2-7; the D gene is possibly TRBD2 (6 bases). In germline, CDR1 is LGHDT, CDR2 YNNKEL (reference sequence). V lost 0 bases to trimming and J lost 0 bases, with 12 bases between them. CDR3 length: 16 amino acids. As DNA, the CDR3 is TGTGCCAGCAGCCAAGATCGTAGCGGAGGCTCCTACGAGCAGTACTTC. Protein product: CASSQDRSGGSYEQYF.

A few counts support this clonotype. The V gene is TRBV2, the J gene TRBJ2-7; D may be TRBD1 (6 bases). Germline V gene lookup returns CDR1 SNHLY and CDR2 FYNNEI. This CDR3 has 15 amino acids. Trimming pared 6 bases from V and 6 bases from J, leaving 21 bases between. CDR3 residues: CASSPPRGLSGEQYF. As DNA, the CDR3 is TGTGCCAGCAGCCCCCCCAGGGGCCTCTCCGGCGAGCAGTACTTC.

On this clonotype: One base away lies a much larger clone, so this may be a sequencing read error. The CDR3 ends on some other residue instead of the conserved phenylalanine or tryptophan, so this is likely a read error. This chain joins TRBV29-1 and TRBJ2-5; possibly TRBD1 for D (6 bases). The CDR3 is 14 residues long. With 6 bases removed from V and 5 bases from J, the gap between germline ends came to 19 bases. Germline V lookup: CDR1 SQVTM, CDR2 ANQGSEA. CDR3 sequence: CSVRGQLARETQYL. The CDR3 nucleotides read TGCAGCGTCCGTGGACAGTTGGCGAGGGAGACCCAGTACTTA.